These 11 T cell receptor beta chains came from one sample sequenced in a study of blood T cell repertoires in COVID-19 (TCRdb year 2020). Libraries were made using the immunoSEQ multiplex PCR assay. TCRdb provides this immuneACCESS table in a form limited to in-frame rearrangements. Some clones are lacking; in checked studies, under half of them reflect an unresolved V gene, and why the rest are absent is not known. For this sample the table gives roughly 97,000 clones, of which roughly 89% were detected only once. The top ten hold approximately 5.1% of the sample. Sequencing input: peripheral blood. These receptors originate from a human donor in a cohort sampled during active COVID-19.

J is TRBJ2-7 and V is TRBV7-2, with TRBD1 matching over 9 bases. CDR3 length: 14 residues. The germline gives CDR1 SGHTA, CDR2 FQGNSA. The V segment lost 3 bases and the J segment 3 bases; nucleotides outside the gene matches: 3. The CDR3 spells CASSFRQGGYEQYF. Here the CDR3 DNA reads TGTGCCAGCAGCTTTCGACAGGGGGGCTACGAGCAGTACTTC.

This chain joins TRBV2 and TRBJ2-2; tentatively, D is TRBD2 (6 bases). CDR3 length equals 15 residues. The germline CDR1 and CDR2 sequences are SNHLY and FYNNEI. Trimming stripped 3 bases from V and 6 bases from J, with 14 bases between. CDR3 sequence reads: CASSDGLARAGELFF. The DNA for the CDR3 is TGTGCCAGCAGTGACGGTCTAGCGCGAGCCGGGGAGCTGTTTTTT.

The chain links TRBV7-2 to TRBJ2-3; 11 nucleotides match TRBD2. Germline V gene lookup returns CDR1 SGHTA and CDR2 FQGNSA. Germline trimming cut 4 bases from V and 2 bases from J; bases unmatched to any gene: 5. This CDR3 region has 16 residues. CDR3: CASSSPSGGPTDTQYF. The CDR3 DNA reads as TGTGCCAGCAGCTCTCCTAGCGGGGGGCCCACAGATACGCAGTATTTT. Full variable domain (rest looked up from reference TRBV7-2 and TRBJ2-3): GAGVSQSPSNKVTEKGKDVELRCDPISGHTALYWYRQSLGQGLEFLIYFQGNSAPDKSGLPSDRFSAERTGGSVSTLTIQRTQQEDSAVYLCASSSPSGGPTDTQYFGPGTRLTVL.

This chain links TRBV19 with TRBJ1-1, with TRBD1 as a possible D gene (6 bases). Germline lookup yields CDR1 LNHDA and CDR2 SQIVND (reference sequence). This CDR3 has 14 residues. The ends were cut back, 10 bases at V and 2 bases at J, with 17 bases in the middle. The DNA of the CDR3 is TGTGCCACTACAGGGAAGGGGAGCAACACTGAAGCTTTCTTT. Translating it yields CATTGKGSNTEAFF.

The V gene is TRBV19, the J gene TRBJ2-7; 8 bases fit TRBD2. V dropped 8 bases and J dropped 4; count of bases not matched to a gene: 7. The CDR3 totals 13 residues. CDR1 is LNHDA and CDR2 is SQIVND in the germline V gene (reference sequence). The CDR3 nucleotides read TGTGCCAGTTCGGCGGGAGGAGGGTACGAGCAGTACTTC. Translating it yields CASSAGGGYEQYF.

This chain links TRBV6-5 with TRBJ1-2; the D gene is possibly TRBD1 (6 bases). The CDR3 totals 15 residues. Between the trimmed V and J ends, which lost 2 bases and 5 bases, there was a span of 15 bases. In germline, CDR1 is MNHEY, CDR2 SVGAGI. The chain's CDR3 is CASSYGSTGKYGYTF. The CDR3 DNA is TGTGCCAGCAGTTACGGTTCGACAGGAAAATATGGCTACACCTTC.

The CDR3 nucleotides are TGTGCCAGCGGCCAGGGTTCTGGGGCCAACGTCCTGACTTTC. This codes for CASGQGSGANVLTF. The chain joins TRBV9 to TRBJ2-6, with D tentatively TRBD1 (5 bases). The ends were cut back, 7 bases at V and 1 base at J, with 9 bases in the middle. The CDR3 runs 14 residues. Per germline, CDR1 SGDLS and CDR2 YYNGEE.

The chain recombines TRBV2 with TRBJ2-3, with 16 bases identical to TRBD2. The CDR3 has 17 residues. Germline CDR1 and CDR2: SNHLY and FYNNEI. V was pared by 6 bases and J by 5 bases, with 8 bases of the junction left unmatched. This chain's CDR3 is CASRDGTSGGAKDTQYF. CDR3 in DNA: TGTGCCAGCAGGGATGGGACTAGCGGGGGGGCCAAAGATACGCAGTATTTT.

The chain employs TRBV7-9 and TRBJ1-1, with D uncertain. Germline V gives CDR1 SEHNR, CDR2 FQNEAQ (reference sequence). V lost 0 bases and J lost 11, with 13 bases in between. CDR3 length: 13 residues. The CDR3 spells CASSLAAGDKAFF. The CDR3 region has the DNA TGTGCCAGCAGCTTAGCGGCAGGCGACAAGGCTTTCTTT.

This sequence joins TRBV5-4 and TRBJ2-7; TRBD2 is a possible D gene (6 bases). Trimming left V 2 bases short and J 4 bases short, with 16 bases between. The CDR3 runs 15 residues. Germline V lookup: CDR1 SGHNT, CDR2 YYREEE (reference sequence). The CDR3 nucleotides read TGTGCCAGCAGCTTCGGCGGGAATAACCCTTACGAGCAGTACTTC. As protein: CASSFGGNNPYEQYF.

The chain combines TRBV7-2 with TRBJ2-3; TRBD2 aligns across 7 bases. The CDR3 extends over 19 amino acids. The V and J ends lost 1 base and 0 bases, in that order; junction bases with no gene match: 13. CDR1 and CDR2 (germline): SGHTA, FQGNSA. The CDR3 DNA is TGTGCCAGCAGCTTAGTCCCCACTAGCGTCGTGGGTAGCACAGATACGCAGTATTTT. It specifies CASSLVPTSVVGSTDTQYF.